This entry lists 8 T cell receptor beta chains sequenced from one sample in a study of T cell responses to AZD1222 COVID-19 vaccine. Assay: immunoSEQ multiplex PCR; the TCRdb copy retains only in-frame clones and omits some. The top ten hold about a sixth of the sample, which has more than 90,000 clones, about 88% seen once. Source: peripheral blood, taken 28 days after the second AZD1222 dose. These receptors originate from an adult who received the AZD1222 COVID-19 vaccine.

The rearrangement links TRBV5-1 to TRBJ2-7; D gene ambiguous. This CDR3 region has 13 residues. Trimming removed 0 bases from V and 3 bases from J, with 7 bases in between. Germline CDR1 SGHRS, CDR2 YFSETQ. CDR3 protein: CASSLEQFYEQYF. CDR3 sequence (DNA): TGCGCCAGCAGCTTGGAACAGTTCTACGAGCAGTACTTC.

The chain links TRBV6-5 to TRBJ1-4; TRBD1 is a possible D gene (5 bases). The length of the CDR3 is 13 residues. V was cut by 8 bases and J by 6 bases, with 13 bases left in between. Germline CDR1 MNHEY, CDR2 SVGAGI. CDR3 nucleotides: TGTGCCAGCGGCCAGGGTACCCATGAAAAACTGTTTTTT. It codes for CASGQGTHEKLFF.

This chain connects TRBV28 to TRBJ2-1; the D gene is possibly TRBD2 (5 bases). The CDR3 contains 17 residues. Trimming stripped 2 bases from V and 7 bases from J, with 21 bases between. Germline V CDR1 and CDR2: MDHEN, SYDVKM. CDR3: CASSLPPWRAPRNEQFF. In DNA, the CDR3 is TGTGCCAGCAGTTTACCCCCCTGGCGGGCACCTAGGAATGAGCAGTTCTTC.

The chain recombines TRBV7-2 with TRBJ1-5; D remains ambiguous. The CDR3 length is 13 residues. Looked up from germline, CDR1 is SGHTA and CDR2 is FQGNSA. V gave up 5 bases and J gave up 1 base, with 6 bases separating them. The CDR3 is CASSVQSNQPQHF. The CDR3 DNA follows: TGTGCCAGCAGCGTTCAGAGCAATCAGCCCCAGCATTTT.

The chain is built from TRBV27 and TRBJ2-5; no definite D call. Germline lookup yields CDR1 MNHEY and CDR2 SMNVEV (reference sequence). The germline V and J ends were trimmed by 0 bases and 0 bases, with 5 bases remaining between them. CDR3 length: 14 amino acids. The CDR3 DNA reads as TGTGCCAGCAGTTTATCTGGGAACCAAGAGACCCAGTACTTC. As protein: CASSLSGNQETQYF.

This clone was detected once. The J gene is TRBJ2-7, the V gene TRBV4-2; D call uncertain. V was shortened by 0 bases and J by 2 bases, with 8 bases between the two germline ends. Germline V lookup: CDR1 LGHNA, CDR2 YNFKEQ. CDR3 size: 14 residues. The CDR3 loop reads CASSQDIAPYEQYF. In DNA, the CDR3 is TGTGCCAGCAGCCAAGATATCGCTCCCTACGAGCAGTACTTC.

The CDR3 DNA reads as TGTGCCAGCAGCGTAGCGGGGGGGCCCTATGGCTACACCTTC. Protein sequence: CASSVAGGPYGYTF. V and J are TRBV9 and TRBJ1-2, with a tentative D call TRBD1 (6 bases). V dropped 0 bases and J dropped 4 bases, with 10 bases sitting between them. This CDR3 is 14 amino acids long. Germline-derived CDR1 and CDR2 are SGDLS and YYNGEE.

The chain carries TRBV10-3 and TRBJ1-2; 11 nucleotides align to TRBD1. Germline V gene data show CDR1 as ENHRY and CDR2 as SYGVKD. The CDR3 consists of 15 residues. Trimming removed 6 bases from V and 2 bases from J; junction bases left unmatched: 5. The CDR3 loop is CAISGTGGENYGYTF. The CDR3 bases are TGTGCCATCAGCGGGACAGGGGGAGAGAACTATGGCTACACCTTC.